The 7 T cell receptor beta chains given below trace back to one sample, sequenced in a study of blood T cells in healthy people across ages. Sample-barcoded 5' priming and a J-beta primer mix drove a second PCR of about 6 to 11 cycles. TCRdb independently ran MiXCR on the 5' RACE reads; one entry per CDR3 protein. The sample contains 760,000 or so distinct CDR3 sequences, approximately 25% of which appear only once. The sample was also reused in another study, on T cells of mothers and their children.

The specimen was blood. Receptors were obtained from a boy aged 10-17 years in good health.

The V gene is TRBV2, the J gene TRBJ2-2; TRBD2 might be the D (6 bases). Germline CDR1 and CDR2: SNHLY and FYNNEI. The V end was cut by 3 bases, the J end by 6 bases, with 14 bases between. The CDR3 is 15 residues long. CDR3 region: CASSDLGLIAGELFF. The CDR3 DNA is TGTGCCAGCAGTGACCTCGGACTAATCGCCGGGGAGCTGTTTTTT.

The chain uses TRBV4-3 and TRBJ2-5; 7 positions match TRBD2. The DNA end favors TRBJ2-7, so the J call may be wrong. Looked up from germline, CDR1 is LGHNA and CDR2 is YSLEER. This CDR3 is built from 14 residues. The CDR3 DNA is TGCGCCAGCAGCCGAGCCCTAGCGGACTACGAGCAGTACTTC. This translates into CASSRALADYEQYF.

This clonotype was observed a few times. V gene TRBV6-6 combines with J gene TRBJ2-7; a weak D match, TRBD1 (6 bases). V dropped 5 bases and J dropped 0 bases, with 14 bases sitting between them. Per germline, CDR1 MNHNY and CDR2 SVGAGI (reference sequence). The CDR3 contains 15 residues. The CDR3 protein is CASSHRDTTSYEQYF. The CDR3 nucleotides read TGTGCCAGCAGTCACCGGGACACTACCTCCTACGAGCAGTACTTC.

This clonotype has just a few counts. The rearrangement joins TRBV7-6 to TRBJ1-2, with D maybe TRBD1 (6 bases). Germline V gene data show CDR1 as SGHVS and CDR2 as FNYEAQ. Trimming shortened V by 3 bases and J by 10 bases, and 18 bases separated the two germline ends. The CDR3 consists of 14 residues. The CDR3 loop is CASSFRGGVGDYTF. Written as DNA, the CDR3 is TGTGCCAGCAGCTTCAGGGGAGGAGTCGGGGACTACACCTTC.

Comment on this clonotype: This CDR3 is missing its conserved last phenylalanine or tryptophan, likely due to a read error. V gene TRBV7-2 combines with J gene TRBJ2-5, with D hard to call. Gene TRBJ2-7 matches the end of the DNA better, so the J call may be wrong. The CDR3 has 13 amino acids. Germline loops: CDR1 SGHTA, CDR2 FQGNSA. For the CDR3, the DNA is TGTGCCAGCAGCTCGAGATACTCCTACGAGCAGTACCTC. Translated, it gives CASSSRYSYEQYL.

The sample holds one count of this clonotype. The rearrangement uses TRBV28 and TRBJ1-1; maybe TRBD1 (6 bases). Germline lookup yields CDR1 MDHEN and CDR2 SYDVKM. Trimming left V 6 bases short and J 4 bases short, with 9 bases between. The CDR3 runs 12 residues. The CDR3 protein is CASRDRVTEAFF. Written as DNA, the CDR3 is TGTGCCAGCAGGGACAGAGTCACTGAAGCTTTCTTT.

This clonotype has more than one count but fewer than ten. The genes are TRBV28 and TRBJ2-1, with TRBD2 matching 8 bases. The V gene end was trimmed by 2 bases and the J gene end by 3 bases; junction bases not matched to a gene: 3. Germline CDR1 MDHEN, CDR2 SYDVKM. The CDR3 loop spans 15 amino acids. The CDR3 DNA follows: TGTGCCAGCAGTTTACGGGAGGGCCTCTACAATGAGCAGTTCTTC. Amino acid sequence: CASSLREGLYNEQFF.